The 30 T cell receptor beta chains reported below all come from one sample, sequenced in a study of blood T cell repertoires in COVID-19. Produced via immunoSEQ multiplex PCR; TCRdb's table is partial and in-frame only. Of about 310,000 clones listed, nearly 90% are singletons. Sequenced material: peripheral blood. All receptors come from a woman aged 40 to 50 with COVID-19, enrolled during active disease.

In its sample, this clone was seen once. V gene TRBV4-3 combines with J gene TRBJ2-7; 7 bases line up with TRBD2. V gave up 0 bases and J gave up 4 bases; unmatched junction bases: 3. Germline lookup yields CDR1 LGHNA and CDR2 YSLEER. CDR3 length: 14 amino acids. CDR3 amino acids: CASSQDRGEYEQYF. As DNA, the CDR3 is TGCGCCAGCAGCCAAGATCGGGGGGAGTACGAGCAGTACTTC.

DNA of the CDR3: TGTGCCAGCAGTGCCCATAGTAGGGGTTTTAACTATGGCTACACCTTC. This gives the protein CASSAHSRGFNYGYTF. The chain has TRBV28 and TRBJ1-2; D possibly corresponds to TRBD1 (5 bases). Germline CDR1 and CDR2: MDHEN and SYDVKM. There are 16 residues in the CDR3. Trimming took off 5 bases at V and 1 base at J, with 17 bases between the two ends.

The CDR3 coding sequence is TGTGCCGTCGGGGGTCCCTCACTGTGTAGCAATCAGCCCCAGCATTTT. This sequence encodes CAVGGPSLCSNQPQHF. The chain has TRBV21-1 and TRBJ1-5. TRBV21-1 is reported as a pseudogene. CDR3 length equals 16 residues.

A single count supports this clone. The chain is built from TRBV28 and TRBJ1-2, with a weak D call TRBD1 (6 bases). The CDR3 loop spans 12 amino acids. Between the trimmed V and J ends, which lost 10 bases and 7 bases, there was a span of 16 bases. Germline V gives CDR1 MDHEN, CDR2 SYDVKM. DNA of the CDR3: TGTGCCAACTTAGCACAGGGTGGTGGCTACACCTTC. Translation: CANLAQGGGYTF.

The rearrangement joins TRBV21-1 to TRBJ1-5; the table assigns TRBD1, which was not confirmed against the DNA. TRBV21-1 is noted as a pseudogene. This CDR3 region has 19 residues. This chain's CDR3 is CASSKIAEETGLWDQPQHF. DNA for the CDR3: TGTGCCAGCAGCAAAATAGCTGAAGAGACAGGGCTATGGGATCAGCCCCAGCATTTT.

This chain joins TRBV28 and TRBJ1-5, with 8 nucleotides matching TRBD1. There are 14 residues in the CDR3. After removal of 4 bases from V and 5 bases from J, the junction contained 4 bases not matched to a gene. Per germline, CDR1 MDHEN and CDR2 SYDVKM. The CDR3 coding sequence is TGTGCCAGCAGTTCCGGACAGGGTGATCAGCCCCAGCATTTT. It yields the protein CASSSGQGDQPQHF.

CDR3 coding DNA: TGTGCCAGCAGTAGCACTGGCTCCTACAATGAGCAGTTCTTC. Amino acid sequence: CASSSTGSYNEQFF. The chain combines TRBV27 with TRBJ2-1, with D unclear. The CDR3 covers 14 residues. Trimming pared 5 bases from V and 0 bases from J, leaving 8 bases between. Germline V gene data show CDR1 as MNHEY and CDR2 as SMNVEV (reference sequence).

The chain is built from TRBV27 and TRBJ1-2, with 7 bases lining up with TRBD1. The V gene's germline CDR1 is MNHEY and CDR2 SMNVEV (reference sequence). The CDR3 consists of 14 residues. V shed 6 bases, J shed 0 bases, and the junction held 4 bases outside the gene matches. The CDR3: CASSTGQPNYGYTF. The CDR3 DNA follows: TGTGCCAGCAGCACGGGACAGCCTAACTATGGCTACACCTTC.

V usage is TRBV7-2 and J usage is TRBJ2-7; weak D call: TRBD2 (6 bases). V was shortened by 6 bases and J by 2 bases, with 23 bases between the two germline ends. CDR3 length: 17 amino acids. Germline CDR1 is SGHTA and CDR2 is FQGNSA. The CDR3 DNA sequence: TGTGCCAGCAGACGAACCGGGGGACCAGGCGCTGCCTACGAGCAGTACTTC. It is translated as CASRRTGGPGAAYEQYF.

The CDR3 reads CASSSGILQGGTEAFF. The CDR3 DNA follows: TGTGCCAGCAGCTCAGGGATATTACAGGGGGGGACTGAAGCTTTCTTT. V gene TRBV11-1 combines with J gene TRBJ1-1, with 8 nucleotides matching TRBD1. The CDR3 length is 16 residues. The trim removed 4 bases at V and 5 bases at J, leaving 12 bases unmatched. Germline CDR1 is SGHAT and CDR2 is FQDESV (reference sequence).

CDR3 sequence: CASSGRDRGYNEQFF. The CDR3 DNA reads as TGCGCCAGCAGCGGCCGGGACAGGGGCTACAATGAGCAGTTCTTC. The rearrangement links TRBV4-1 to TRBJ2-1; 10 bases are shared with TRBD1. Germline V gives CDR1 MGHRA, CDR2 YSYEKL. V lost 5 bases to trimming and J lost 3 bases; unmatched junction nucleotides: 4. The CDR3 is 15 residues long.

The chain has TRBV29-1 and TRBJ2-1; D is uncertain. Deletions cut 3 bases from V and 5 bases from J, with 14 bases between. The CDR3 spans 14 residues. In germline, CDR1 is SQVTM, CDR2 ANQGSEA. CDR3 bases: TGCAGCGTTGACCGCAGCGACGGAAACAATGAGCAGTTCTTC. Its protein product is CSVDRSDGNNEQFF.

This chain connects TRBV28 to TRBJ2-7; perhaps TRBD2 as D (7 bases). The ends were cut back, 4 bases at V and 2 bases at J, with 18 bases in the middle. The V gene's germline CDR1 is MDHEN and CDR2 SYDVKM. CDR3 length: 16 amino acids. The CDR3 nucleotides read TGTGCCAGCAGTTCCTCCCGGGGGGCTGGTGCCTACGAGCAGTACTTC. Amino acid sequence: CASSSSRGAGAYEQYF.

The chain employs TRBV7-8 and TRBJ1-5, with a possible D match to TRBD1 (6 bases). The CDR3 runs to 15 residues. V was trimmed by 5 bases and J by 7 bases, leaving 18 bases between them. Germline CDR1 and CDR2: SGHVS and FQNEAQ. The CDR3 here is CASSANTGLEQPQHF. CDR3 DNA: TGTGCCAGCAGCGCCAATACAGGGTTGGAACAGCCCCAGCATTTT.

The chain combines TRBV7-2 with TRBJ1-1; 7 bases line up with TRBD1. CDR1 and CDR2 from the germline V gene are SGHTA and FQGNSA. This CDR3 is 14 amino acids long. After removal of 4 bases from V and 2 bases from J, the junction contained 4 bases not matched to a gene. The CDR3 protein is CASSSGQKNTEAFF. CDR3 bases: TGTGCCAGCAGCTCGGGACAGAAAAACACTGAAGCTTTCTTT.

This clone showed up just once. V usage is TRBV18 and J usage is TRBJ2-6; a weak D match, TRBD2 (5 bases). Trimming pared 3 bases from V and 4 bases from J, leaving 7 bases between. CDR3 length: 14 residues. Germline V CDR1 and CDR2: KGHSH, LQKENI. The CDR3 here is CASSPDSGANVLTF. CDR3 DNA sequence: TGTGCCAGCTCACCGGACTCCGGGGCCAACGTCCTGACTTTC. Using reference TRBV18 and TRBJ2-6 for the parts outside the CDR3, the full variable domain is NAGVMQNPRHLVRRRGQEARLRCSPMKGHSHVYWYRQLPEEGLKFMVYLQKENIIDESGMPKERFSAEFPKEGPSILRIQQVVRGDSAAYFCASSPDSGANVLTFGAGSRLTVL.

The chain combines TRBV6-2 or TRBV6-3 with TRBJ1-2; tentative D call: TRBD1 (5 bases). The germline gives CDR1 MNHEY, CDR2 SVGEGT. The CDR3 runs 13 residues. Trimming took off 4 bases at V and 1 base at J, with 7 bases between the two ends. CDR3 region: CASSSGVNYGYTF. CDR3 nucleotide sequence: TGTGCCAGCAGTTCGGGGGTTAACTATGGCTACACCTTC.

DNA for the CDR3: TGTGCCATCAGTGAGCCAAAGTCCGGGACAGGGCACGGCTATGGCTACACCTTC. Residues: CAISEPKSGTGHGYGYTF. V usage is TRBV10-3 and J usage is TRBJ1-2; 9 bases map to TRBD1. CDR1 ENHRY and CDR2 SYGVKD come from the germline V gene. The CDR3 length is 18 residues. V lost 2 bases, J lost 4 bases, and 14 bases stayed unmatched.

This clone was counted between two and nine times. Other DNA variants within this sample encode the same CDR3. V gene TRBV11-3 combines with J gene TRBJ1-3, with 9 bases fitting TRBD1. The CDR3 extends over 15 amino acids. CDR1 and CDR2 from the germline V gene are SGHNT and YENEEA. The J segment lost 4 bases and the V segment lost 5 bases, leaving 6 bases of the junction unmatched. CDR3: CASSPGQGPGNTIYF. The CDR3 DNA reads TGTGCCAGCAGCCCGGGACAGGGTCCCGGAAACACCATATATTTT.

This clone appeared a few times. This chain joins TRBV7-9 and TRBJ1-1, with 7 nucleotides matching TRBD1. The CDR3 length is 16 residues. The germline V gene encodes CDR1 SEHNR and CDR2 FQNEAQ (reference sequence). V trimming: 0 bases; J trimming: 7 bases; junction bases outside the gene matches: 11. CDR3 bases: TGTGCCAGCAGCTTAGCAACAGGGGAGAGGGGCCTTGAAGCTTTCTTT. Translating it yields CASSLATGERGLEAFF.

The V and J genes are TRBV7-6 and TRBJ1-3; TRBD1 is a possible D gene (5 bases). The CDR3 has 15 amino acids. Germline V gives CDR1 SGHVS, CDR2 FNYEAQ. Trimming took off 2 bases at V and 7 bases at J, with 15 bases between the two ends. CDR3 DNA sequence: TGTGCCAGCAGCTTAAGGGGTACCGTCGGCAACACCATATATTTT. The encoded protein is CASSLRGTVGNTIYF.

The chain joins TRBV12-3 or TRBV12-4 to TRBJ1-2; D gene uncertain. The CDR3 covers 12 residues. The ends were cut back, 1 base at V and 6 bases at J, with 6 bases in the middle. The DNA of the CDR3 is TGTGCCAGCAGTTTAGATCTTAATGGCTACACCTTC. As protein: CASSLDLNGYTF.

Comment on this clone: The sample has other DNA sequences that encode this CDR3 too. The chain employs TRBV7-3 and TRBJ2-5, with unresolved D. V lost 3 bases to trimming and J lost 3 bases, with 8 bases between them. The CDR3 has 13 residues. Germline assignment: CDR1 SGHTA and CDR2 FQGTGA. The CDR3 region has the DNA TGTGCCAGCAGCTTTGGTAGAGAAGAGACCCAGTACTTC. This codes for CASSFGREETQYF.

This chain links TRBV7-9 with TRBJ1-2, with TRBD1 as a possible D gene (6 bases). This CDR3 has 14 residues. V was trimmed by 6 bases and J by 0 bases, leaving 11 bases between them. Germline V gene sequence: CDR1 SEHNR, CDR2 FQNEAQ (reference sequence). CDR3 sequence: CASRPQGANYGYTF. The CDR3 region has the DNA TGTGCCAGCAGACCACAGGGTGCTAACTATGGCTACACCTTC. Full variable domain (outside the CDR3, taken from reference TRBV7-9 and TRBJ1-2): DTGVSQNPRHKITKRGQNVTFRCDPISEHNRLYWYRQTLGQGPEFLTYFQNEAQLEKSRLLSDRFSAERPKGSFSTLEIQRTEQGDSAMYLCASRPQGANYGYTFGSGTRLTVV.

The rearrangement links TRBV10-3 to TRBJ2-2; 7 bases agree with TRBD2. Germline CDR1 and CDR2: ENHRY and SYGVKD. This CDR3 spans 15 amino acids. Trimming removed 3 bases from V and 6 bases from J; junction bases left unmatched: 7. This CDR3 reads CAISDPRSGAGELFF. The DNA for the CDR3 is TGTGCCATCAGTGACCCCCGCAGCGGGGCCGGGGAGCTGTTTTTT.

The chain has TRBV15 and TRBJ2-3; TRBD1 matches at 8 bases. V shed 4 bases, J shed 3 bases, and the junction held 3 bases outside the gene matches. This CDR3 has 14 residues. Germline-derived CDR1 and CDR2 are LNHNV and YYDKDF (reference sequence). The CDR3 reads CATSTQGATDTQYF. The CDR3 nucleotides read TGTGCCACCAGCACCCAGGGGGCAACAGATACGCAGTATTTT.

V is TRBV9 and J is TRBJ2-1, with TRBD2 matching over 8 bases. CDR1 and CDR2 (germline): SGDLS, YYNGEE. The CDR3 sequence is 15 residues long. V gave up 0 bases and J gave up 6 bases; unmatched junction bases: 5. The CDR3 region has the DNA TGTGCCAGCAGCGTAGCGGGACTAGGTCCCAATGAGCAGTTCTTC. Encoded protein: CASSVAGLGPNEQFF.

J is TRBJ2-7 and V is TRBV27, with D possibly matching TRBD2 (5 bases). The CDR3 totals 17 residues. Germline V CDR1 and CDR2: MNHEY, SMNVEV (reference sequence). V was pared by 5 bases and J by 6 bases, with 26 bases between. The CDR3, as DNA: TGTGCCAGCAGTCCATACCGGGCCATCGGAGGAGCATCCGAGCAGTACTTC. Its protein product is CASSPYRAIGGASEQYF.

The chain combines TRBV3-1 (or the pseudogene TRBV3-2) with TRBJ1-2, with TRBD1 matching 8 bases. The germline CDR1 and CDR2 sequences are LGHDT and YNNKEL (reference sequence). The CDR3 covers 16 residues. J lost 3 bases, V lost 0 bases, and 6 bases had no gene match. CDR3 region: CASSQELNRGYYGYTF. The DNA for the CDR3 is TGTGCCAGCAGCCAAGAACTTAACAGGGGGTACTATGGCTACACCTTC.

This chain connects TRBV6-1 to TRBJ2-1; possibly TRBD2 for D (6 bases). The germline V gene encodes CDR1 MNHNS and CDR2 SASEGT. V was shortened by 3 bases and J by 6 bases, with 15 bases between the two germline ends. This CDR3 spans 15 amino acids. The CDR3 is CASSDQGLPSNEQFF. Here the CDR3 DNA reads TGTGCCAGCAGTGATCAGGGACTCCCGTCCAATGAGCAGTTCTTC.